The 28 T cell receptor beta chains below all came from one sample that was sequenced in a study of T cells after yellow fever vaccination. TCRdb recomputed calls from the 5' RACE reads with MiXCR, one row per CDR3 protein. The data show more than 350,000 distinct CDR3 sequences, roughly 10% seen once. The sequences come from PBMCs, collected on the day of the first yellow fever vaccination. Receptor source: a man aged 18 to 30 who received the YFV17D yellow fever vaccine.

CDR3 region: CASSLGRDSPLHF. CDR3 in DNA: TGCGCCAGCAGCTTAGGCAGAGATTCACCCCTCCACTTT. The genes are TRBV5-1 and TRBJ1-6; no definite D call. The CDR3 contains 13 residues. The germline CDR1 and CDR2 sequences are SGHRS and YFSETQ. V was trimmed by 2 bases and J by 8 bases, leaving 8 bases between them.

The chain joins TRBV5-1 to TRBJ2-5, with 8 positions matching TRBD2. V gave up 6 bases and J gave up 1 base; unmatched junction bases: 11. From germline, CDR1 is SGHRS and CDR2 YFSETQ. The CDR3 sequence is 16 residues long. The CDR3 DNA reads as TGCGCCAGCACCCGGGAGGGGGGCCTAAGCCAAGAGACCCAGTACTTC. Its protein is CASTREGGLSQETQYF.

There are a few counts of this clonotype. The genes are TRBV19 and TRBJ2-1; D possibly corresponds to TRBD2 (5 bases). The CDR3 is made up of 12 amino acids. V lost 6 bases, J lost 5 bases, and 8 bases lay in between. Germline CDR1 is LNHDA and CDR2 is SQIVND (reference sequence). CDR3 protein: CASRVGDNEQFF. CDR3 sequence (DNA): TGTGCCAGTAGAGTGGGAGACAATGAGCAGTTCTTC.

V and J are TRBV28 and TRBJ2-1; 13 bases align to TRBD2. The V gene's germline CDR1 is MDHEN and CDR2 SYDVKM. V shed 6 bases, J shed 7 bases, and the junction held 6 bases outside the gene matches. CDR3 size: 15 residues. The CDR3 here is CASSKTSGGQNEQFF. For the CDR3, the DNA is TGTGCCAGCAGCAAGACTAGCGGGGGGCAGAATGAGCAGTTCTTC.

The rearrangement joins TRBV29-1 to TRBJ1-2; D is uncertain. CDR3 length: 10 amino acids. The ends were cut back, 4 bases at V and 6 bases at J, with 6 bases in the middle. Germline loops: CDR1 SQVTM, CDR2 ANQGSEA. Here the CDR3 reads CSVAAHGYTF. The CDR3 DNA reads TGCAGCGTTGCCGCCCATGGCTACACCTTC. The complete variable domain, with remaining parts taken from reference TRBV29-1 and TRBJ1-2, reads SAVISQKPSRDICQRGTSLTIQCQVDSQVTMMFWYRQQPGQSLTLIATANQGSEATYESGFVIDKFPISRPNLTFSTLTVSNMSPEDSSIYLCSVAAHGYTFGSGTRLTVV.

In its sample, this clonotype was seen a few times. V and J are TRBV4-1 and TRBJ1-1; unclear D gene. V was shortened by 2 bases and J by 7 bases, with 14 bases between the two germline ends. The CDR3 contains 14 residues. Germline CDR1 MGHRA, CDR2 YSYEKL. CDR3 nucleotide sequence: TGCGCCAGCAGCCAACCCCTTAGAGGCGGTGAAGCTTTCTTT. This translates into CASSQPLRGGEAFF.

The chain couples TRBV9 to TRBJ2-2; 7 bases map to TRBD1. With V trimmed by 4 bases and J by 1 base, 7 bases remained unmatched. CDR3 length: 16 amino acids. Germline V gene lookup returns CDR1 SGDLS and CDR2 YYNGEE. CDR3 DNA sequence: TGTGCCAGCAGCTCTTACACAGGGGTGAACACCGGGGAGCTGTTTTTT. This translates into CASSSYTGVNTGELFF.

This clonotype was detected only a few times. The chain couples TRBV29-1 to TRBJ1-2; D ambiguous. Trimming pared 6 bases from V and 6 bases from J, leaving 8 bases between. The length of the CDR3 is 10 residues. Germline V lookup: CDR1 SQVTM, CDR2 ANQGSEA. CDR3 region: CSVDRHGYTF. The CDR3, as DNA: TGCAGCGTCGACCGGCATGGCTACACCTTC.

This chain joins TRBV20-1 and TRBJ1-2, with D maybe TRBD1 (5 bases). The CDR3 has 16 amino acids. From germline, CDR1 is DFQATT and CDR2 SNEGSKA (reference sequence). With 3 bases removed from V and 8 bases from J, the gap between germline ends came to 25 bases. In nucleotides, the CDR3 is TGCAGTGCTAGGTCCCCGTTCCCCGTAGGGGCGTTCGGCTACACCTTC. Encoded protein: CSARSPFPVGAFGYTF.

The rearrangement links TRBV10-3 to TRBJ2-1; D unresolved. CDR3 length equals 14 residues. Germline V lookup: CDR1 ENHRY, CDR2 SYGVKD. The ends were cut back, 0 bases at V and 5 bases at J, with 8 bases in the middle. CDR3 loop: CAISESVKDNEQFF. The CDR3 DNA is TGTGCCATCAGTGAGTCGGTGAAGGACAATGAGCAGTTCTTC.

The chain employs TRBV7-8 and TRBJ2-3, with TRBD1 identical over 12 bases. This CDR3 has 16 residues. Trimming removed 4 bases from V and 6 bases from J; junction bases left unmatched: 8. CDR1 SGHVS and CDR2 FQNEAQ come from the germline V gene. The CDR3 nucleotides are TGTGCCAGCAGCTCTCCCGGGACAGGGGGCTCTGATACGCAGTATTTT. Amino acids: CASSSPGTGGSDTQYF. Drawing the rest from reference TRBV7-8 and TRBJ2-3, the complete variable domain is GAGVSQSPRYKVAKRGQDVALRCDPISGHVSLFWYQQALGQGPEFLTYFQNEAQLDKSGLPSDRFFAERPEGSVSTLKIQRTQQEDSAVYLCASSSPGTGGSDTQYFGPGTRLTVL.

This clonotype turned up a few times. The V and J genes are TRBV7-8 and TRBJ2-1; the match to TRBD1 covers 10 bases. From germline, CDR1 is SGHVS and CDR2 FQNEAQ. The V gene end was trimmed by 2 bases and the J gene end by 6 bases; junction bases not matched to a gene: 7. This CDR3 has 16 residues. CDR3 DNA: TGTGCCAGCAGCTTATCACCGGGACAGGGGCCCAATGAGCAGTTCTTC. Encoded protein: CASSLSPGQGPNEQFF.

The V and J genes are TRBV25-1 and TRBJ1-1; 12 nucleotides align to TRBD1. Germline V CDR1 and CDR2: MGHDK, SYGVNS. Trimming at V came to 4 bases and at J to 5 bases, leaving 11 bases not matched to a gene. This CDR3 comprises 17 residues. CDR3 amino acids: CASSGDRGHAEGTEAFF. CDR3 nucleotide sequence: TGTGCCAGCAGTGGGGACAGGGGGCATGCAGAGGGGACTGAAGCTTTCTTT. Based on the CDR3 plus reference TRBV25-1 and TRBJ1-1, the full variable domain is EADIYQTPRYLVIGTGKKITLECSQTMGHDKMYWYQQDPGMELHLIHYSYGVNSTEKGDLSSESTVSRIRTEHFPLTLESARPSHTSQYLCASSGDRGHAEGTEAFFGQGTRLTVV.

This clonotype has just a few counts. The chain employs TRBV20-1 and TRBJ2-1, with unresolved D. The CDR3 loop spans 12 amino acids. V lost 7 bases and J 4 bases, leaving 11 bases between the germline ends. Germline V CDR1 and CDR2: DFQATT, SNEGSKA (reference sequence). The CDR3 DNA follows: TGCAGTGGAATCCGGCAATACAATGAGCAGTTCTTC. It is translated as CSGIRQYNEQFF.

V is TRBV27 and J is TRBJ2-7; 10 bases are shared with TRBD1. Germline CDR1 reads MNHEY; CDR2 reads SMNVEV (reference sequence). The CDR3 has 18 residues. With V trimmed by 7 bases and J by 1 base, 16 bases remained unmatched. CDR3 coding DNA: TGTGCCAGCACCCGGAGGGGACAGGGGTATCCCGTATCCTACGAGCAGTACTTC. The encoded protein is CASTRRGQGYPVSYEQYF.

The chain couples TRBV12-5 to TRBJ2-2, with D hard to call. The germline V and J ends were trimmed by 4 bases and 5 bases, with 8 bases remaining between them. CDR1 is LGHNT, CDR2 FRNRAP, per germline. This CDR3 region has 13 residues. The CDR3 DNA reads TGTGCTAGTGGTTGGGCTGGGACCGGGGAGCTGTTTTTT. It encodes CASGWAGTGELFF.

This clonotype was seen a handful of times. The chain has TRBV4-2 and TRBJ2-1; 11 nucleotides match TRBD2. The V gene end was trimmed by 2 bases and the J gene end by 5 bases; junction bases not matched to a gene: 2. This CDR3 is 15 amino acids long. Germline V gives CDR1 LGHNA, CDR2 YNFKEQ. Here the CDR3 DNA reads TGTGCCAGCAGCCAACTAGCGGGGGGTGACAATGAGCAGTTCTTC. Translation: CASSQLAGGDNEQFF.

The J gene is TRBJ2-1, the V gene TRBV12-3 or TRBV12-4; 8 bases map to TRBD2. The V and J ends lost 6 bases and 7 bases, in that order; junction bases with no gene match: 14. This CDR3 spans 16 amino acids. This chain's CDR3 is CASSPSLILAGNEQFF. As DNA, the CDR3 is TGTGCCAGCAGCCCGTCTCTCATATTAGCGGGGAATGAGCAGTTCTTC.

This clonotype occurred a few times. The chain has TRBV12-3 or TRBV12-4 and TRBJ2-3; 14 bases align to TRBD2. The CDR3 spans 16 residues. The junction had 4 bases not matched to a gene; V was cut back by 3 bases and J by 5 bases. CDR3 in DNA: TGTGCCAGCAGTTTGGGACTAGCGGGGGTTGTAGATACGCAGTATTTT. The encoded protein is CASSLGLAGVVDTQYF.

The genes are TRBV5-8 and TRBJ2-7; 11 bases fit TRBD1. Germline CDR1 is SGHTS and CDR2 is YDEGEE. The CDR3 is 15 residues long. The V gene end was trimmed by 3 bases and the J gene end by 3 bases; junction bases not matched to a gene: 5. CDR3 bases: TGTGCCAGCAGCTCCCGGGACAGGGGGGTCTACGAGCAGTACGTC. It encodes CASSSRDRGVYEQYV.

The chain carries TRBV12-3 or TRBV12-4 and TRBJ2-2, with a tentative D call TRBD1 (5 bases). The length of the CDR3 is 19 residues. The CDR3 nucleotides are TGTACCTTCAAAATTTACAGGTTTCAAGGGGTGCTATTCACCGGGGAGCTGTTTTTT. This codes for CTFKIYRFQGVLFTGELFF.

The J gene is TRBJ1-6, the V gene TRBV14; 8 bases fit TRBD1. Per germline, CDR1 SGHDN and CDR2 FVKESK. CDR3 length: 14 residues. Trimming at V came to 1 base and at J to 10 bases, leaving 3 bases not matched to a gene. The CDR3 nucleotides are TGTGCCAGCAGCCAAGGGACAGGGTTATCACCCCTCCACTTT. This codes for CASSQGTGLSPLHF.

This clonotype was recorded many times. The gene calls are TRBV7-6 and TRBJ2-1; TRBD2 matches at 12 bases. The V and J ends lost 5 bases and 4 bases, in that order; junction bases with no gene match: 3. The CDR3 length is 15 residues. Germline CDR1 SGHVS, CDR2 FNYEAQ. In nucleotides, the CDR3 is TGTGCCAGCAGCGTAACTAGCGGGGGGTACAATGAGCAGTTCTTC. Protein sequence: CASSVTSGGYNEQFF. Based on the CDR3 plus reference TRBV7-6 and TRBJ2-1, the full variable domain is GAGVSQSPRYKVTKRGQDVALRCDPISGHVSLYWYRQALGQGPEFLTYFNYEAQQDKSGLPNDRFSAERPEGSISTLTIQRTEQRDSAMYRCASSVTSGGYNEQFFGPGTRLTVL.

This clonotype came up many times. The CDR3 bases are TGCAGTGCCGTACCTAGCGGGGTATGGGAGACCCAGTACTTC. Its protein product is CSAVPSGVWETQYF. The gene calls are TRBV20-1 and TRBJ2-5, with 9 bases aligning to TRBD2. The germline CDR1 and CDR2 sequences are DFQATT and SNEGSKA (reference sequence). Trimming cost V 6 bases and J 5 bases; bases outside gene matches: 10. The CDR3 is 14 amino acids.

The CDR3 here is CASSSRGSGAYNEQFF. CDR3 coding DNA: TGCGCCAGCAGCTCCCGAGGCTCAGGGGCCTACAATGAGCAGTTCTTC. The chain employs TRBV5-1 and TRBJ2-1; tentative D call: TRBD1 (6 bases). The V gene's germline CDR1 is SGHRS and CDR2 YFSETQ. Between the trimmed V and J ends, which lost 3 bases and 2 bases, there was a span of 15 bases. The CDR3 is 16 amino acids.

The chain is built from TRBV7-9 and TRBJ2-1; D gene unclear. Germline assignment: CDR1 SEHNR and CDR2 FQNEAQ (reference sequence). Trimming stripped 4 bases from V and 0 bases from J, with 10 bases between. This CDR3 has 15 residues. DNA of the CDR3: TGTGCCAGCAGCTCAGACTTTAGCTCCTACAATGAGCAGTTCTTC. It codes for CASSSDFSSYNEQFF.

This clonotype was seen more than once but under ten times. The V call is TRBV20-1, the J call TRBJ1-1; D might be TRBD1 (5 bases). The germline V gene encodes CDR1 DFQATT and CDR2 SNEGSKA (reference sequence). This CDR3 region has 14 residues. The V and J ends lost 3 bases and 3 bases respectively, with 14 bases between them. CDR3 DNA: TGCAGTGCTAGCCAGGGATGGGTAGACACTGAAGCTTTCTTT. Encoded protein: CSASQGWVDTEAFF.

This clonotype was observed a handful of times. The chain uses TRBV5-1 and TRBJ2-6; weak D call: TRBD2 (5 bases). Trimming removed 2 bases from V and 0 bases from J, with 6 bases in between. Germline V gene sequence: CDR1 SGHRS, CDR2 YFSETQ. The CDR3 sequence is 15 residues long. CDR3 in amino acids: CASSFGNSGANVLTF. Written as DNA, the CDR3 is TGCGCCAGCAGCTTCGGGAACTCTGGGGCCAACGTCCTGACTTTC.